The TCR beta chain described here comes from a study of cytomegalovirus exposure and HLA in healthy donors. PCR amplification relied on 60 Vbeta primers (plus 13 Jbeta primers). Measured with immunoSEQ multiplex PCR; TCRdb has only the in-frame clones, and not every one. Of 110,000 to 150,000 clones in the sample, around 75% were seen once. The study, taken as a whole, reports: With high specificity and sensitivity, the classifier reportedly diagnosed cytomegalovirus status. A later analysis reportedly found that, within productive TCRs, an Asian-associated ancestry cluster had fewer N-insertions than the mean observed across the approximately 670 donors.

Germline lookup yields CDR1 SGHRS and CDR2 YFSETQ. The V gene lost 0 bases and the J gene lost 2 bases, with 15 bases spanning the gap. The CDR3 has 17 residues. About this clone: Antigen unknown.

The sequencing input was PBMCs. This chain joins TRBV5-1 and TRBJ2-1, with D possibly matching TRBD2 (5 bases). The TCR comes from a young man in good health and CMV-seronegative. As DNA, the CDR3 is TGCGCCAGCAGCTTGGTCGCCCCTGCGCGGGCCTACAATGAGCAGTTCTTC. Translating it yields CASSLVAPARAYNEQFF.